This is a list of T cell receptor beta chains from one sample in a study of blood T cell repertoires in COVID-19. Measured with immunoSEQ multiplex PCR; TCRdb has only the in-frame clones, and not every one. In the table there are about 160,000 clones, more than 70% of which are singletons. The sequenced material came from PBMCs or T cells enriched from blood (not recorded which). All receptors derive from a woman in her 50s in a cohort exposed to, infected with or recovered from COVID-19 (not recorded which). Each CDR3 is given with its conserved first and last residue. The D gene is left open where the match is weak. Clone sizes are given selectively: once, few, many, or a class where the clone is expanded.

clone size: few; J gene: TRBJ1-2; V gene: TRBV19; D gene: TRBD1; CDR3 length: 14; CDR3 DNA: TGTGCCAGTAGTATAGTGGGACAGTTCTATGGCTACACCTTC; CDR3 protein: CASSIVGQFYGYTF
clone size: once; J gene: TRBJ1-3; V gene: TRBV2; D gene: .; CDR3 length: 15; CDR3 DNA: TGTGCCAGCAGTGCCCGGGTTAGCTCTGGAAACACCATATATTTT; CDR3 protein: CASSARVSSGNTIYF
clone size: .; J gene: TRBJ2-3; V gene: TRBV28; D gene: .; CDR3 length: 14; CDR3 DNA: TGTGCCAGCAGTCTTAGTGGAGTTAAAGATACGCAGTATTTT; CDR3 protein: CASSLSGVKDTQYF
clone size: .; J gene: TRBJ1-2; V gene: TRBV27; D gene: TRBD1; CDR3 length: 12; CDR3 DNA: TGTGCCAGCAGTGCACAGGGGTATGGCTACACCTTC; CDR3 protein: CASSAQGYGYTF
clone size: .; J gene: TRBJ2-3; V gene: TRBV30; D gene: .; CDR3 length: 12; CDR3 DNA: TGTGCCTGGAGTGTACGAGGGGATACGCAGTATTTT; CDR3 protein: CAWSVRGDTQYF
clone size: .; J gene: TRBJ2-5; V gene: TRBV11-2; D gene: TRBD2; CDR3 length: 14; CDR3 DNA: TGTGCCAGCACCCGGGGGGGGGTAGGAGAGACCCAGTACTTC; CDR3 protein: CASTRGGVGETQYF
clone size: .; J gene: TRBJ1-1; V gene: TRBV7-9; D gene: TRBD1; CDR3 length: 16; CDR3 DNA: TGTGCCAGCAGCGACAGGGGGCGACGGGCGAACACTGAAGCTTTCTTT; CDR3 protein: CASSDRGRRANTEAFF
clone size: .; J gene: TRBJ1-4; V gene: TRBV6-1; D gene: .; CDR3 length: 15; CDR3 DNA: TGTGCCAGCAGTGAAGCGGACGGAGGTAATGAAAAACTGTTTTTT; CDR3 protein: CASSEADGGNEKLFF
clone size: .; J gene: TRBJ2-3; V gene: TRBV27; D gene: TRBD2; CDR3 length: 14; CDR3 DNA: TGTGCCAGCAGTCAGACTAGCGGGGGAGGTACGCAGTATTTT; CDR3 protein: CASSQTSGGGTQYF
clone size: .; J gene: TRBJ2-3; V gene: TRBV28; D gene: TRBD2; CDR3 length: 16; CDR3 DNA: TGTGCCAGCAGTTTAGGGGGGCGGGAGGGCCGAGATACGCAGTATTTT; CDR3 protein: CASSLGGREGRDTQYF
clone size: .; J gene: TRBJ1-6; V gene: TRBV7-9; D gene: .; CDR3 length: 14; CDR3 DNA: TGTGCCAGCAGTTTACAGGGTTTTAATTCACCCCTCCACTTT; CDR3 protein: CASSLQGFNSPLHF
clone size: .; J gene: TRBJ1-6; V gene: TRBV25-1; D gene: .; CDR3 length: 17; CDR3 DNA: TGTGCCAGCAGTGCCTCTTGGACCCCGGAGGGTAATTCACCCCTCCACTTT; CDR3 protein: CASSASWTPEGNSPLHF
clone size: .; J gene: TRBJ1-1; V gene: TRBV10-3; D gene: TRBD1; CDR3 length: 13; CDR3 DNA: TGTGCCATCCGTCCCGGACAGGGGTCTGAAGCTTTCTTT; CDR3 protein: CAIRPGQGSEAFF
clone size: .; J gene: TRBJ2-2; V gene: TRBV7-9; D gene: .; CDR3 length: 16; CDR3 DNA: TGTGCCAGCAGCTTTATTTCCGGGGCGAACACCGGGGAGCTGTTTTTT; CDR3 protein: CASSFISGANTGELFF
clone size: .; J gene: TRBJ2-3; V gene: TRBV6-5; D gene: .; CDR3 length: 14; CDR3 DNA: TGTGCCAGCAGAAACCAGATTGGCACAGATACGCAGTATTTT; CDR3 protein: CASRNQIGTDTQYF
clone size: few; J gene: TRBJ1-5; V gene: TRBV5-1; D gene: TRBD1; CDR3 length: 11; CDR3 DNA: TGCGCCAGCAGCGGAGGACAGGGTACGCATTTT; CDR3 protein: CASSGGQGTHF
clone size: .; J gene: TRBJ1-4; V gene: TRBV19; D gene: TRBD1; CDR3 length: 14; CDR3 DNA: TGTGCCAGTACCGGGGTAGGGGGCAATGAAAAACTGTTTTTT; CDR3 protein: CASTGVGGNEKLFF
clone size: .; J gene: TRBJ2-7; V gene: TRBV4-3; D gene: TRBD1; CDR3 length: 14; CDR3 DNA: TGCGCCAGCAGCCTTTGGACAGGGGGTAACGAGCAGTACTTC; CDR3 protein: CASSLWTGGNEQYF
clone size: few; J gene: TRBJ2-1; V gene: TRBV11-2; D gene: .; CDR3 length: 13; CDR3 DNA: TGTGCCAGCAGCTTTGACAGGTTAAATGAGCAGTTCTTC; CDR3 protein: CASSFDRLNEQFF
clone size: few; J gene: TRBJ2-1; V gene: TRBV12-3/TRBV12-4; D gene: .; CDR3 length: 13; CDR3 DNA: TGTGCCAGCAGTTTAGCGGTAGAGAATGAGCAGTTCTTC; CDR3 protein: CASSLAVENEQFF
clone size: .; J gene: TRBJ2-3; V gene: TRBV11-3; D gene: TRBD2; CDR3 length: 17; CDR3 DNA: TGTGCCAGCAGCTCAGGACTAGCGGGAGCGCACACAGATACGCAGTATTTT; CDR3 protein: CASSSGLAGAHTDTQYF
clone size: .; J gene: TRBJ2-3; V gene: TRBV24-1; D gene: TRBD2; CDR3 length: 14; CDR3 DNA: TGTGCCACCAGTGTCGGGGGGTCCGCAGATACGCAGTATTTT; CDR3 protein: CATSVGGSADTQYF
clone size: .; J gene: TRBJ2-1; V gene: TRBV6-4; D gene: TRBD2; CDR3 length: 17; CDR3 DNA: TGTGCCAGCAGCGAACAACCTAGCGGGAGCTCCTACAATGAGCAGTTCTTC; CDR3 protein: CASSEQPSGSSYNEQFF
clone size: .; J gene: TRBJ1-1; V gene: TRBV29-1; D gene: TRBD1; CDR3 length: 13; CDR3 DNA: TGCAGCGTTGCGGGACAGGGTCATGCTGAAGCTTTCTTT; CDR3 protein: CSVAGQGHAEAFF
clone size: .; J gene: TRBJ1-5; V gene: TRBV19; D gene: .; CDR3 length: 13; CDR3 DNA: TGTGCCACTAAAACAGGTTCCGGGGGGCCCCAGCATTTT; CDR3 protein: CATKTGSGGPQHF
clone size: once; J gene: TRBJ1-5; V gene: TRBV19; D gene: .; CDR3 length: 15; CDR3 DNA: TGTGCCAGTAGTATGGAGTTTTATAGCAATCAGCCCCAGCATTTT; CDR3 protein: CASSMEFYSNQPQHF
clone size: .; J gene: TRBJ2-1; V gene: TRBV5-6; D gene: TRBD1; CDR3 length: 16; CDR3 DNA: TGTGCCAGCAGGACCGACAGGGGGCGCTCCTACAATGAGCAGTTCTTC; CDR3 protein: CASRTDRGRSYNEQFF
clone size: .; J gene: TRBJ2-1; V gene: TRBV5-1; D gene: .; CDR3 length: 14; CDR3 DNA: TGCGCCAGCGCCCCCCCGAGCTCCTACAATGAGCAGTTCTTC; CDR3 protein: CASAPPSSYNEQFF
clone size: .; J gene: TRBJ2-7; V gene: TRBV5-1; D gene: TRBD1; CDR3 length: 14; CDR3 DNA: TGCGCCAGCAGCTCGGCGACAGGGTTCGACGAGCAGTACTTC; CDR3 protein: CASSSATGFDEQYF
clone size: .; J gene: TRBJ1-6; V gene: TRBV9; D gene: .; CDR3 length: 14; CDR3 DNA: TGTGCCAGCAGGAGACAGGCCGAGAGTTCACCCCTCCACTTT; CDR3 protein: CASRRQAESSPLHF
clone size: few; J gene: TRBJ1-1; V gene: TRBV7-9; D gene: .; CDR3 length: 13; CDR3 DNA: TGTGCCAGCAGCTTCGTGGCGGACACTGAAGCTTTCTTT; CDR3 protein: CASSFVADTEAFF
clone size: .; J gene: TRBJ2-5; V gene: TRBV5-1; D gene: TRBD1; CDR3 length: 13; CDR3 DNA: TGCGCCAGCAGCTCACAGGGGGGAGAGACCCAGTACTTC; CDR3 protein: CASSSQGGETQYF
clone size: .; J gene: TRBJ2-5; V gene: TRBV5-1; D gene: TRBD1; CDR3 length: 15; CDR3 DNA: TGCGCCAGCAGCCCGGGACAGGGTTGGGTAGAGACCCAGTACTTC; CDR3 protein: CASSPGQGWVETQYF
clone size: .; J gene: TRBJ1-3; V gene: TRBV5-1; D gene: TRBD1; CDR3 length: 16; CDR3 DNA: TGCGCCAGCAGCGCAGGACAGGGGTTCGGTGGAAACACCATATATTTT; CDR3 protein: CASSAGQGFGGNTIYF
clone size: .; J gene: TRBJ1-6; V gene: TRBV25-1; D gene: .; CDR3 length: 15; CDR3 DNA: TGTGCCAGCAGTGGAGGACAGACTTATAATTCACCCCTCCACTTT; CDR3 protein: CASSGGQTYNSPLHF
clone size: .; J gene: TRBJ1-6; V gene: TRBV7-3; D gene: TRBD1; CDR3 length: 15; CDR3 DNA: TGTGCCAGCAGCTTAAACGAGGGGGCTGGGTCACCCCTCCACTTT; CDR3 protein: CASSLNEGAGSPLHF
clone size: .; J gene: TRBJ2-6; V gene: TRBV6-1; D gene: .; CDR3 length: 16; CDR3 DNA: TGTGCCAGCAGTGTCCGGACTGGCTCTGGGGCCAACGTCCTGACTTTC; CDR3 protein: CASSVRTGSGANVLTF
clone size: .; J gene: TRBJ2-7; V gene: TRBV5-5; D gene: .; CDR3 length: 14; CDR3 DNA: TGTGCCAGCGCATGGTATGCAGTTTACTACGAGCAGTACTTC; CDR3 protein: CASAWYAVYYEQYF